The sequence of this T cell receptor (beta chain) was determined in a study of vaccination and CD4 T cells after COVID-19. For the study at large: Nasal swab PCR identified SARS-CoV-2 in the convalescent patients, of whom fewer than 10 were mild and one severe. Median time from second vaccine dose to sampling was 72 days (14 to 241). Overlapping SARS-CoV-2, HCoV-NL63, HCoV-OC43 and HCoV-229E spike peptides were used to stimulate cells. Findings and caveats of the study: Early post-infection timepoints were not included, and relatively few convalescent patients were studied.

Treatment indicated: roughly ten-day PBMC culture with coronavirus spike peptide pools or control peptides (ViraFEST assay). Oncomine TCR Beta short-read sequencing was applied to DNA from cultured CD4+ T cells. MiXCR, applied by TCRdb to the PCR reads, yields one record per CDR3 protein. There are some 12,000 distinct CDR3 sequences in the sample; roughly 65% occur only once, and roughly 20% lies in the top ten. Worth noting for this clonotype: Its antigen remains unidentified.

V lost 3 bases to trimming and J lost 10 bases, with 14 bases between them. This CDR3 is 14 amino acids long. Germline loops: CDR1 SGHNT, CDR2 YYREEE (reference sequence). V and J are TRBV5-4 and TRBJ1-6; D is perhaps TRBD1 (5 bases). The sequence was obtained from a human donor who had recovered from COVID-19. The sequencing input was CD4+ T cells from blood, cultured in vitro. The CDR3 DNA reads as TGTGCCAGCAGCTCCCCCATTTGGGGGTCACCCCTCCACTTT. Protein product: CASSSPIWGSPLHF.